The 19 T cell receptor beta chains reported below all come from one sample, sequenced in a study of cytomegalovirus exposure and HLA in healthy donors. PCR employed 60 Vbeta and 13 Jbeta primers. Data came from immunoSEQ multiplex PCR; TCRdb stores just in-frame clones and leaves some out. The table includes roughly 180,000 clones, about 80% detected once. The specimen was PBMCs. These TCRs come from a man aged 25 to 40 in good health and CMV-seronegative.

J is TRBJ1-3 and V is TRBV6-5; a possible D gene is TRBD1 (6 bases). Germline assignment: CDR1 MNHEY and CDR2 SVGAGI. V was clipped by 8 bases and J by 0 bases, with 11 bases between them. This CDR3 spans 14 amino acids. The CDR3 DNA reads TGTGCCAGCTCCGGGACATACTCTGGAAACACCATATATTTT. It is translated as CASSGTYSGNTIYF.

The genes are TRBV29-1 and TRBJ1-1, with 7 bases fitting TRBD1. Trimming took 4 bases from V and 5 from J; bases not matched to a gene: 4. Germline CDR1 reads SQVTM; CDR2 reads ANQGSEA. The CDR3 contains 12 residues. CDR3 sequence: CSVVFRGTEAFF. The CDR3 DNA reads as TGCAGCGTTGTGTTCAGGGGGACTGAAGCTTTCTTT.

The chain has TRBV30 and TRBJ2-7; 8 bases agree with TRBD1. The CDR3 is 14 amino acids. The V segment lost 2 bases and the J segment 4 bases; nucleotides outside the gene matches: 7. CDR1 and CDR2 from the germline V gene are GTSNPN and SVGIG (reference sequence). The CDR3 nucleotides read TGTGCCTGGAGTTTTCGACAGGGGATGTACGAGCAGTACTTC. Amino acid sequence: CAWSFRQGMYEQYF.

This clone was picked up one time. J is TRBJ1-5 and V is TRBV28; D unresolved. The CDR3 extends over 14 amino acids. The V and J ends lost 6 bases and 3 bases respectively, with 12 bases between them. Germline V gene data show CDR1 as MDHEN and CDR2 as SYDVKM. CDR3 protein: CASSGGSPNQPQHF. The CDR3 nucleotides are TGTGCCAGCAGCGGCGGGTCTCCCAATCAGCCCCAGCATTTT.

J is TRBJ1-5 and V is TRBV5-1; D is ambiguous. This CDR3 is 16 amino acids long. Looked up from germline, CDR1 is SGHRS and CDR2 is YFSETQ. The V end lost 4 bases, the J end lost 1 base, and 15 bases lay between the germline ends. CDR3 nucleotides: TGCGCCAGCAGCCCCGAAGGCGGGTCAAGCAATCAGCCCCAGCATTTT. Translation: CASSPEGGSSNQPQHF.

CDR3 amino acids: CASSQFRTGELFF. CDR3 bases: TGTGCCAGCAGCCAATTCCGGACCGGGGAGCTGTTTTTT. V and J are TRBV14 and TRBJ2-2; no clear D. CDR3 length: 13 amino acids. Germline V gene sequence: CDR1 SGHDN, CDR2 FVKESK. Trimming took off 2 bases at V and 5 bases at J, with 6 bases between the two ends. The variable domain in full, completed from reference TRBV14 and TRBJ2-2, reads EAGVTQFPSHSVIEKGQTVTLRCDPISGHDNLYWYRRVMGKEIKFLLHFVKESKQDESGMPNNRFLAERTGGTYSTLKVQPAELEDSGVYFCASSQFRTGELFFGEGSRLTVL.

This chain uses TRBV7-6 with TRBJ2-7; TRBD2 agrees at 10 bases. CDR3 length: 16 amino acids. After removal of 5 bases from V and 5 bases from J, the junction contained 12 bases not matched to a gene. Germline CDR1 and CDR2: SGHVS and FNYEAQ. The CDR3 loop is CASSPRGPSGGDEQYF. In nucleotides, the CDR3 is TGTGCCAGCAGCCCCCGGGGGCCGAGCGGGGGGGACGAGCAGTACTTC.

The chain combines TRBV30 with TRBJ2-7; possibly TRBD2 for D (6 bases). The length of the CDR3 is 16 residues. V lost 0 bases and J 0 bases, leaving 15 bases between the germline ends. Germline V gene lookup returns CDR1 GTSNPN and CDR2 SVGIG (reference sequence). The CDR3 coding sequence is TGTGCCTGGAGTGTAATTGCTGGGGGGAGCTCCTACGAGCAGTACTTC. This encodes CAWSVIAGGSSYEQYF.

The chain employs TRBV30 and TRBJ2-6; maybe TRBD2 (5 bases). Germline CDR1 reads GTSNPN; CDR2 reads SVGIG (reference sequence). CDR3 length: 16 amino acids. V lost 1 base to trimming and J lost 0 bases, with 10 bases between them. For the CDR3, the DNA is TGTGCCTGGAGTGCCCCCGGGGTCTCTGGGGCCAACGTCCTGACTTTC. It encodes CAWSAPGVSGANVLTF.

The chain joins TRBV10-3 to TRBJ1-1; tentative D call: TRBD1 (5 bases). In germline, CDR1 is ENHRY, CDR2 SYGVKD. Trimming removed 0 bases from V and 2 bases from J, with 7 bases in between. This CDR3 is 14 amino acids long. CDR3 loop: CAISESRDNTEAFF. The CDR3, as DNA: TGTGCCATCAGTGAGTCCAGGGATAACACTGAAGCTTTCTTT.

The rearrangement joins TRBV28 to TRBJ2-1; 10 positions agree with TRBD1. The CDR3 spans 15 residues. Germline V gene lookup returns CDR1 MDHEN and CDR2 SYDVKM. With 6 bases clipped from V and 7 bases from J, the junction kept 9 bases outside the gene matches. CDR3 residues: CASSLDRGRGNEQFF. The CDR3 region has the DNA TGTGCCAGCAGCCTTGACAGGGGGCGCGGGAATGAGCAGTTCTTC.

The chain is built from TRBV13 and TRBJ1-3, with unresolved D. The germline V and J ends were trimmed by 5 bases and 4 bases, with 3 bases remaining between them. The V gene's germline CDR1 is PRHDT and CDR2 FYEKMQ (reference sequence). This CDR3 is built from 11 residues. This CDR3 reads CASSPGNTIYF. In DNA, the CDR3 is TGTGCCAGCAGCCCAGGAAACACCATATATTTT.

The rearrangement uses TRBV7-9 and TRBJ1-5, with 7 bases fitting TRBD1. The CDR3 length is 15 residues. Germline loops: CDR1 SEHNR, CDR2 FQNEAQ (reference sequence). With V trimmed by 4 bases and J by 3 bases, 6 bases remained unmatched. The CDR3 sequence: CASSSYDRDNQPQHF. The CDR3, as DNA: TGTGCCAGCAGCTCTTACGACAGGGACAATCAGCCCCAGCATTTT.

This clone was seen only once. The chain employs TRBV9 and TRBJ1-2; D is perhaps TRBD1 (5 bases). Germline lookup yields CDR1 SGDLS and CDR2 YYNGEE. Trimming took off 0 bases at V and 5 bases at J, with 11 bases between the two ends. CDR3 length: 14 amino acids. The DNA for the CDR3 is TGTGCCAGCAGCGTAGACGGGGGAGGGTATGGCTACACCTTC. Translating gives CASSVDGGGYGYTF.

The chain couples TRBV10-1 to TRBJ2-3, with D perhaps TRBD2 (5 bases). V gave up 7 bases and J gave up 4 bases, with 15 bases separating them. Germline CDR1 reads WNHNN; CDR2 reads SYGVQD (reference sequence). The CDR3 runs 14 residues. The DNA for the CDR3 is TGCGCCAGCAAGGGAGCCAGGCCCGCAGATACGCAGTATTTT. Translated: CASKGARPADTQYF.

The chain links TRBV5-6 to TRBJ2-7, with TRBD1 as a possible D gene (6 bases). CDR1 is SGHDT, CDR2 YYEEEE, per germline. This CDR3 comprises 15 residues. V lost 3 bases and J lost 2, with 15 bases in between. The CDR3 sequence: CASSSSQGYAYEQYF. The CDR3 DNA is TGTGCCAGCAGCTCGTCTCAGGGGTACGCCTACGAGCAGTACTTC.

In its sample, this clone was seen once. CDR3 protein: CASSLGGGNSYEQYF. Here the CDR3 DNA reads TGTGCCAGCAGCTTGGGGGGCGGCAACTCCTACGAGCAGTACTTC. The chain joins TRBV5-4 to TRBJ2-7; D perhaps matches TRBD1 (5 bases). The V end was cut by 0 bases, the J end by 0 bases, with 10 bases between. Per the germline V gene, CDR1 is SGHNT and CDR2 is YYREEE (reference sequence). The CDR3 sequence is 15 residues long.

V gene TRBV7-6 combines with J gene TRBJ1-5; 8 bases match TRBD1. J was trimmed by 4 bases and V by 2 bases; bases with no gene match: 4. The CDR3 sequence is 15 residues long. Per the germline V gene, CDR1 is SGHVS and CDR2 is FNYEAQ. The CDR3 protein is CASSLTGGTNQPQHF. DNA of the CDR3: TGTGCCAGCAGCTTAACAGGGGGGACAAATCAGCCCCAGCATTTT.

The chain has TRBV4-1 and TRBJ1-1, with TRBD1 as a possible D gene (5 bases). Trimming shortened V by 1 base and J by 2 bases, and 8 bases separated the two germline ends. Germline V gene lookup returns CDR1 MGHRA and CDR2 YSYEKL. CDR3 length: 14 residues. In DNA form, the CDR3 reads TGCGCCAGCAGCCAAGTTAGGGGAAACACTGAAGCTTTCTTT. Translating gives CASSQVRGNTEAFF.